These 13 T cell receptor beta chains originate from one sample sequenced in a study of PD-L1 blockade in urothelial cancer (dated by TCRdb to about 2017). Receptors were amplified or captured by the immunoSEQ multiplex PCR assay. As stored in TCRdb, this immuneACCESS dataset retains in-frame rearrangements with V and J assigned. A fraction of the clones does not appear; measured against another copy, unresolved V genes explain less than half of the discrepancy, and the remainder lacks a known reason. This sample comprises tens of thousands of clones, about 85% of them detected only once. The ten top clones hold around 8% of the sample. The sample was PBMCs, taken around atezolizumab (anti-PD-L1) treatment. These receptor sequences come from a man aged 55-75 years with urothelial cancer.

CDR3 bases: TGTGCCAGCAGTTACTCTAGACAGAGTAACTATGGCTACACCTTC. This translates into CASSYSRQSNYGYTF. The V and J genes are TRBV6-5 and TRBJ1-2; D is possibly TRBD1 (5 bases). Trimming cost V 0 bases and J 1 base, with 9 bases left between them. The germline gives CDR1 MNHEY, CDR2 SVGAGI. This CDR3 is built from 15 residues.

The genes are TRBV4-2 and TRBJ1-2, with D maybe TRBD1 (6 bases). CDR1 and CDR2 from the germline V gene are LGHNA and YNFKEQ. V was clipped by 2 bases and J by 7 bases, with 14 bases between them. This CDR3 region has 14 residues. CDR3 protein: CASSQQSTGSGYTF. The DNA for the CDR3 is TGTGCCAGCAGCCAACAATCTACAGGGAGTGGCTACACCTTC.

J is TRBJ1-6 and V is TRBV5-1; 7 positions agree with TRBD1. The germline V gene encodes CDR1 SGHRS and CDR2 YFSETQ. The V segment lost 5 bases and the J segment 6 bases; nucleotides outside the gene matches: 5. The CDR3 runs 14 residues. DNA for the CDR3: TGCGCCAGCAGAGCGACAGGGAGTAATTCACCCCTCCACTTT. This gives the protein CASRATGSNSPLHF.

The CDR3 bases are TGTGCCAGCAGCCAACAGGGGGGCTCCTACAATGAGCAGTTCTTC. It translates to CASSQQGGSYNEQFF. The genes are TRBV7-3 and TRBJ2-1, with 8 bases lining up with TRBD1. V lost 5 bases to trimming and J lost 0 bases; unmatched junction nucleotides: 3. Germline-derived CDR1 and CDR2 are SGHTA and FQGTGA. The CDR3 has 15 amino acids. The variable domain in full, with the rest retrieved from reference TRBV7-3 and TRBJ2-1, is GAGVSQTPSNKVTEKGKYVELRCDPISGHTALYWYRQSLGQGPEFLIYFQGTGAADDSGLPNDRFFAVRPEGSVSTLKIQRTERGDSAVYLCASSQQGGSYNEQFFGPGTRLTVL.

This clone was observed a few times. The chain links TRBV5-1 to TRBJ1-5, with 7 bases that match TRBD1. The CDR3 spans 15 residues. Unmatched junction bases numbered 9, after V lost 3 bases and J lost 6 bases. Germline V CDR1 and CDR2: SGHRS, YFSETQ. Written as DNA, the CDR3 is TGCGCCAGCAGCTCAACAGGGGCCTTAGGTCAGCCCCAGCATTTT. Protein sequence: CASSSTGALGQPQHF.

This chain joins TRBV6-5 and TRBJ2-3, with D tentatively TRBD1 (7 bases). Germline lookup yields CDR1 MNHEY and CDR2 SVGAGI. The germline V and J ends were trimmed by 1 base and 4 bases, with 15 bases remaining between them. The CDR3 is 16 residues long. CDR3: CASSYLSGRGADTQYF. The CDR3 nucleotides are TGTGCCAGCAGTTACTTGTCGGGCAGGGGGGCAGATACGCAGTATTTT.

This CDR3 is CASSQDPSQPQHF. The CDR3 DNA is TGTGCCAGCAGCCAAGATCCGTCCCAGCCCCAGCATTTT. J is TRBJ1-5 and V is TRBV4-2; D is unclear. CDR1 LGHNA and CDR2 YNFKEQ come from the germline V gene. Trimming took 0 bases from V and 7 from J, leaving 7 bases between them. The CDR3 is made up of 13 amino acids.

This chain links TRBV7-2 with TRBJ2-1; TRBD1 matches at 9 bases. The CDR3 is 15 amino acids. The V segment lost 5 bases and the J segment 6 bases; nucleotides outside the gene matches: 8. Looked up from germline, CDR1 is SGHTA and CDR2 is FQGNSA. The chain's CDR3 is CASSRDREPVNEQFF. The DNA for the CDR3 is TGTGCCAGCAGCCGGGACAGGGAGCCCGTCAATGAGCAGTTCTTC.

The rearrangement links TRBV7-2 to TRBJ2-3, with TRBD2 matching 10 bases. The V gene end was trimmed by 5 bases and the J gene end by 2 bases; junction bases not matched to a gene: 10. The CDR3 length is 17 residues. Germline V lookup: CDR1 SGHTA, CDR2 FQGNSA. The CDR3 DNA follows: TGTGCCAGCAGCCGCCCGCTAGCGGGGGCCAACACAGATACGCAGTATTTT. Encoded protein: CASSRPLAGANTDTQYF.

This chain joins TRBV9 and TRBJ2-2; 11 nucleotides agree with TRBD2. V gave up 0 bases and J gave up 5 bases; unmatched junction bases: 3. Germline values: CDR1 SGDLS, CDR2 YYNGEE. The CDR3 consists of 16 residues. CDR3 coding DNA: TGTGCCAGCAGCGTAGACCTAGCGGGAGGTACCGGGGAGCTGTTTTTT. Its translation is CASSVDLAGGTGELFF. Using reference TRBV9 and TRBJ2-2 for the parts outside the CDR3, the full variable domain is DSGVTQTPKHLITATGQRVTLRCSPRSGDLSVYWYQQSLDQGLQFLIQYYNGEERAKGNILERFSAQQFPDLHSELNLSSLELGDSALYFCASSVDLAGGTGELFFGEGSRLTVL.

This chain's CDR3 is CASSLSASGGYNEQFF. The DNA of the CDR3 is TGTGCCAGCAGCTTATCGGCTAGCGGGGGGTACAATGAGCAGTTCTTC. This sequence joins TRBV7-3 and TRBJ2-1; 11 bases align to TRBD2. CDR3 length: 16 amino acids. The trim removed 2 bases at V and 4 bases at J, leaving 4 bases unmatched. Looked up from germline, CDR1 is SGHTA and CDR2 is FQGTGA.

J is TRBJ1-5 and V is TRBV2, with a tentative D call TRBD1 (6 bases). The CDR3 is 13 residues long. CDR1 and CDR2 (germline): SNHLY, FYNNEI. Trimming left V 5 bases short and J 4 bases short, with 9 bases between. This chain's CDR3 is CASSPTGNQPQHF. The CDR3 DNA sequence: TGTGCCAGCAGTCCAACAGGGAATCAGCCCCAGCATTTT. Variable domain in full (rest from reference TRBV2 and TRBJ1-5): EPEVTQTPSHQVTQMGQEVILRCVPISNHLYFYWYRQILGQKVEFLVSFYNNEISEKSEIFDDQFSVERPDGSNFTLKIRSTKLEDSAMYFCASSPTGNQPQHFGDGTRLSIL.

V and J are TRBV10-1 and TRBJ2-1; 10 bases match TRBD2. The CDR3 is 13 residues long. V lost 7 bases to trimming and J lost 9 bases; unmatched junction nucleotides: 6. Germline assignment: CDR1 WNHNN and CDR2 SYGVQD (reference sequence). The CDR3 DNA reads TGCGCCAGCACCCGGGGACTAGCGAGTGAGCAGTTCTTC. Amino acid sequence: CASTRGLASEQFF.